The T cell receptor (beta chain) described here comes from a study of vaccination effects on CD4 cells after COVID-19. Study information: ViraFEST assay sequencing came after antigen-specific CD4+ T cells were expanded with viral peptide pools.

Isolating CD4+ T cells followed around nine days of culture. The study found no prior SARS-CoV-2 infection in the vaccine recipients, who tested negative for nucleocapsid antibodies. Findings and limits, study-wide: After vaccination of healthy people, only 1 of 255 vaccine-induced clones cross-reacted with common cold coronaviruses.

The CDR3 spans 15 residues. The germline CDR1 and CDR2 sequences are SGHRS and YFSETQ. V shed 1 base and J shed 4 bases, with 14 bases lying between them. With respect to this clone: Its antigen remains unidentified.

The repertoire was sequenced with immunoSEQ multiplex PCR; TCRdb's copy has only in-frame clones and lacks some. The profile shows about 70,000 clones, around 77% of them singletons. The V call is TRBV5-1, the J call TRBJ1-1, with D tentatively TRBD1 (6 bases). The clonotype comes from a human donor who received a COVID-19 vaccine. This material consisted of CD4+ T cells from PBMCs cultured without peptide, taken before COVID-19 vaccination. CDR3 region: CASSLTGARSTEAFF. The CDR3, as DNA: TGCGCCAGCAGCTTGACGGGGGCGCGGAGCACTGAAGCTTTCTTT.